One sample yielded the 32 T cell receptor beta chains listed below, sequenced in a study of cytomegalovirus exposure and HLA in healthy donors. The PCR made use of 60 Vbeta and 13 Jbeta primers. Data came from immunoSEQ multiplex PCR; TCRdb stores just in-frame clones and leaves some out. Seen here are 110,000 to 150,000 clones, roughly four fifths observed once, and the top ten hold around 7%. What was sequenced was PBMCs. All receptors derive from a man aged 25-45 years in good health and CMV-seronegative.

CDR3 sequence: CASAFDRGPYEQYF. The CDR3 region has the DNA TGTGCCAGCGCGTTCGACAGGGGGCCCTACGAGCAGTACTTC. J is TRBJ2-7 and V is TRBV6-1; the match to TRBD1 covers 10 bases. V trimming: 8 bases; J trimming: 2 bases; junction bases outside the gene matches: 6. The germline V gene encodes CDR1 MNHNS and CDR2 SASEGT. There are 14 residues in the CDR3.

The chain joins TRBV5-1 to TRBJ1-2, with D unresolved. Germline CDR1 and CDR2: SGHRS and YFSETQ. Trimming removed 2 bases from V and 5 bases from J, with 13 bases in between. The CDR3 contains 14 residues. The CDR3 protein is CASSLDGSGYGYTF. For the CDR3, the DNA is TGCGCCAGCAGCTTAGACGGCAGCGGATATGGCTACACCTTC.

This clone was seen more than once but under ten times. The chain uses TRBV10-3 and TRBJ2-3; 12 positions agree with TRBD2. With V trimmed by 2 bases and J by 6 bases, 0 bases remained unmatched. The germline V gene encodes CDR1 ENHRY and CDR2 SYGVKD. The CDR3 totals 14 residues. This CDR3 is CAISEGTSGDTQYF. The CDR3 DNA is TGTGCCATCAGTGAGGGGACTAGCGGGGATACGCAGTATTTT.

The chain employs TRBV28 and TRBJ2-7; a weak D match, TRBD2 (5 bases). Trimming cost V 6 bases and J 4 bases, with 10 bases left between them. Germline V gene sequence: CDR1 MDHEN, CDR2 SYDVKM. The CDR3 is 12 residues long. As DNA, the CDR3 is TGTGCCAGCAGAGGAGGAATTTACGAGCAGTACTTC. Translating gives CASRGGIYEQYF.

This clone was counted between two and nine times. The gene calls are TRBV28 and TRBJ1-1; the D gene is possibly TRBD1 (6 bases). Germline assignment: CDR1 MDHEN and CDR2 SYDVKM. This CDR3 comprises 13 residues. V was trimmed by 7 bases and J by 0 bases, leaving 9 bases between them. CDR3: CASIRTVNTEAFF. CDR3 DNA sequence: TGTGCCAGCATTAGGACAGTGAACACTGAAGCTTTCTTT.

The sample holds a few counts of this clone. V and J are TRBV5-1 and TRBJ2-1; 10 bases line up with TRBD2. Germline V CDR1 and CDR2: SGHRS, YFSETQ. The CDR3 covers 16 residues. The ends lost 0 bases at V and 3 bases at J; junction bases unmatched: 3. CDR3 in DNA: TGCGCCAGCAGCTTGGGTCAGCGGGGGGGCTACAATGAGCAGTTCTTC. Protein sequence: CASSLGQRGGYNEQFF.

This clone was detected only a few times. V is TRBV28 and J is TRBJ2-5; a possible D gene is TRBD2 (6 bases). Between the trimmed V and J ends, which lost 6 bases and 4 bases, there was a span of 21 bases. In germline, CDR1 is MDHEN, CDR2 SYDVKM. The CDR3 sequence is 16 residues long. The CDR3 DNA follows: TGTGCCAGCAGCCCCGGACGGCCGGGGGTGGGAGAGACCCAGTACTTC. This codes for CASSPGRPGVGETQYF. Using reference TRBV28 and TRBJ2-5 for the parts outside the CDR3, the full variable domain is DVKVTQSSRYLVKRTGEKVFLECVQDMDHENMFWYRQDPGLGLRLIYFSYDVKMKEKGDIPEGYSVSREKKERFSLILESASTNQTSMYLCASSPGRPGVGETQYFGPGTRLLVL.

This clone has a handful of counts. This chain links TRBV6-6 with TRBJ2-5, with TRBD2 as a possible D gene (5 bases). Looked up from germline, CDR1 is MNHNY and CDR2 is SVGAGI (reference sequence). Deletions cut 0 bases from V and 4 bases from J, with 9 bases between. The CDR3 sequence is 14 residues long. In DNA, the CDR3 is TGTGCCAGCAGTTACTCAGGGAGAATAGAGACCCAGTACTTC. It yields the protein CASSYSGRIETQYF.

The gene calls are TRBV6-6 and TRBJ1-2; 7 nucleotides line up with TRBD1. V shed 4 bases, J shed 2 bases, and the junction held 4 bases outside the gene matches. The CDR3 sequence is 14 residues long. Germline CDR1 and CDR2: MNHNY and SVGAGI (reference sequence). CDR3 amino acids: CASSLQGTNYGYTF. The CDR3 DNA is TGTGCCAGCAGTTTACAGGGGACAAACTATGGCTACACCTTC.

This clone was counted only a few times. This chain connects TRBV11-2 to TRBJ1-2, with 9 bases lining up with TRBD1. Germline CDR1 reads SGHAT; CDR2 reads FQNNGV. This CDR3 spans 14 amino acids. J lost 3 bases, V lost 1 base, and 0 bases had no gene match. The CDR3 DNA reads as TGTGCCAGCAGCTTAGGGACAGGGGACTATGGCTACACCTTC. It codes for CASSLGTGDYGYTF. The whole variable domain, filled in from reference TRBV11-2 and TRBJ1-2, reads EAGVAQSPRYKIIEKRQSVAFWCNPISGHATLYWYQQILGQGPKLLIQFQNNGVVDDSQLPKDRFSAERLKGVDSTLKIQPAKLEDSAVYLCASSLGTGDYGYTFGSGTRLTVV.

The chain couples TRBV5-4 to TRBJ2-1, with 8 bases aligning to TRBD1. Germline V gene data show CDR1 as SGHNT and CDR2 as YYREEE (reference sequence). V was clipped by 4 bases and J by 5 bases; unmatched bases: 8. The CDR3 sequence is 15 residues long. In DNA, the CDR3 is TGTGCCAGCAGCCCAAGACAGGGGAAACACAATGAGCAGTTCTTC. This encodes CASSPRQGKHNEQFF.

The rearrangement links TRBV6-4 to TRBJ2-1; TRBD2 matches 9 bases. Germline V lookup: CDR1 MRHNA, CDR2 SNTAGT. CDR3 length: 16 residues. Trimming took 8 bases from V and 8 from J; bases not matched to a gene: 16. The CDR3 sequence is CASSPEGGRAGDEQFF. The CDR3 DNA sequence: TGTGCCAGCTCTCCGGAAGGCGGGAGGGCCGGGGATGAGCAGTTCTTC.

The chain is built from TRBV5-6 and TRBJ2-1; no clear D gene. The germline V gene has CDR1 SGHDT and CDR2 YYEEEE. Trimming cost V 1 base and J 7 bases, with 3 bases left between them. CDR3 length: 11 amino acids. The CDR3 nucleotides read TGTGCCAGCAGCTTGTATAATGAGCAGTTCTTC. Amino acids: CASSLYNEQFF.

The chain couples TRBV6-5 to TRBJ2-3, with 9 positions matching TRBD2. Trimming at V came to 4 bases and at J to 4 bases, leaving 3 bases not matched to a gene. CDR1 is MNHEY, CDR2 SVGAGI, per germline. CDR3 size: 14 residues. CDR3 nucleotide sequence: TGTGCCAGCAGTTTAGCGGGAGCGCCAGATACGCAGTATTTT. As protein: CASSLAGAPDTQYF.

The rearrangement links TRBV15 to TRBJ2-5, with D perhaps matching TRBD1 (6 bases). V gave up 0 bases and J gave up 4 bases, with 9 bases separating them. Germline V CDR1 and CDR2: LNHNV, YYDKDF (reference sequence). The CDR3 extends over 14 amino acids. CDR3: CATSRDRGLETQYF. The CDR3 region has the DNA TGTGCCACCAGCAGAGACAGGGGCCTAGAGACCCAGTACTTC.

This clone has just a few counts. The V and J genes are TRBV7-2 and TRBJ2-7; possible D gene TRBD1, 6 bases. The germline V gene encodes CDR1 SGHTA and CDR2 FQGNSA. Trimming took off 2 bases at V and 0 bases at J, with 11 bases between the two ends. This CDR3 comprises 15 residues. In DNA form, the CDR3 reads TGTGCCAGCAGCTTATCATGGGGGCCCTCCTACGAGCAGTACTTC. Protein product: CASSLSWGPSYEQYF.

CDR3: CASSAGTSVPTDTQYF. The CDR3 DNA reads as TGTGCCAGCAGCGCTGGGACTAGCGTCCCGACAGATACGCAGTATTTT. The chain is built from TRBV5-4 and TRBJ2-3, with TRBD2 matching 10 bases. Per germline, CDR1 SGHNT and CDR2 YYREEE (reference sequence). The CDR3 extends over 16 amino acids. Trimming cost V 4 bases and J 3 bases; bases outside gene matches: 8.

With respect to this clone: Germline and junction disagree at one end, which may indicate a read error. The same CDR3 arises from other DNA sequences in this sample as well. The J gene is TRBJ2-2, the V gene TRBV19; 7 positions match TRBD2. The germline V gene encodes CDR1 LNHDA and CDR2 SQIVND (reference sequence). The CDR3 consists of 16 residues. CDR3 DNA sequence: TGTGCCAGTAGTTCCCAGGGCGGGAGAACGGGCGGGGAGCTGTTCTTT. Translated, it gives CASSSQGGRTGGELFF.

DNA for the CDR3: TGTGCCAGCAGTCCCGGATCGTACAGGGTTCCCTTCGAGCAGTACTTC. This translates into CASSPGSYRVPFEQYF. This chain joins TRBV28 and TRBJ2-7; a possible D gene is TRBD1 (6 bases). Trimming removed 5 bases at V and 6 bases at J, with 23 bases between. In germline, CDR1 is MDHEN, CDR2 SYDVKM. The length of the CDR3 is 16 residues.

The chain is built from TRBV19 and TRBJ2-2; D remains unclear. The V gene's germline CDR1 is LNHDA and CDR2 SQIVND (reference sequence). V was pared by 7 bases and J by 4 bases, with 7 bases between. This CDR3 is built from 12 residues. The CDR3 protein is CASTPRTGELFF. CDR3 bases: TGTGCCAGTACTCCCCGCACCGGGGAGCTGTTTTTT. Based on the CDR3 plus reference TRBV19 and TRBJ2-2, the full variable domain is DGGITQSPKYLFRKEGQNVTLSCEQNLNHDAMYWYRQDPGQGLRLIYYSQIVNDFQKGDIAEGYSVSREKKESFPLTVTSAQKNPTAFYLCASTPRTGELFFGEGSRLTVL.

The chain links TRBV5-1 to TRBJ2-3; 8 bases agree with TRBD2. CDR3 length: 14 amino acids. Losses at the gene ends were 5 bases for V and 5 bases for J; bases not matched to a gene: 7. Germline loops: CDR1 SGHRS, CDR2 YFSETQ. CDR3: CASSPTSGGDTQYF. As DNA, the CDR3 is TGCGCCAGCAGTCCAACTAGCGGAGGAGATACGCAGTATTTT.

The V and J genes are TRBV15 and TRBJ1-6, with 7 bases identical to TRBD1. The CDR3 spans 15 residues. The J segment lost 5 bases and the V segment lost 0 bases, leaving 1 base of the junction unmatched. Germline CDR1 is LNHNV and CDR2 is YYDKDF (reference sequence). The CDR3 DNA is TGTGCCACCAGCAGAGACAGGGGGAATAATTCACCCCTCCACTTT. Residues: CATSRDRGNNSPLHF.

This chain links TRBV27 with TRBJ2-5, with 7 nucleotides matching TRBD1. The tail of the sequence fits TRBJ2-7 better, so the J call may be wrong. The CDR3 sequence is 13 residues long. The germline V gene has CDR1 MNHEY and CDR2 SMNVEV (reference sequence). The CDR3, as DNA: TGTGCCAGCAGCTCGGGACAGAGCTACGAGCAGTACTTC. It specifies CASSSGQSYEQYF.

A few counts support this clone. This rearrangement joins TRBV7-2 to TRBJ2-3; TRBD2 matches at 8 bases. The CDR3 sequence is 15 residues long. V shed 4 bases and J 6 bases; nucleotides not matched to a gene: 9. Germline V gene data show CDR1 as SGHTA and CDR2 as FQGNSA. DNA for the CDR3: TGTGCCAGCAGCTCCTTTAGCGGGGTCCGGGATACGCAGTATTTT. Amino acid sequence: CASSSFSGVRDTQYF.

This clone was observed a few times. CDR3: CATRVGASTDTQYF. The CDR3 nucleotides read TGCGCCACCCGAGTGGGGGCTTCCACAGATACGCAGTATTTT. This rearrangement joins TRBV5-1 to TRBJ2-3; D is possibly TRBD1 (6 bases). The CDR3 sequence is 14 residues long. The V gene lost 9 bases and the J gene lost 2 bases, with 16 bases spanning the gap. Germline CDR1 is SGHRS and CDR2 is YFSETQ.

The chain links TRBV5-6 to TRBJ2-3, with D perhaps TRBD2 (5 bases). The V gene lost 0 bases and the J gene lost 0 bases, with 8 bases spanning the gap. The CDR3 is 15 residues long. Germline-derived CDR1 and CDR2 are SGHDT and YYEEEE. The CDR3 reads CASSLGGFSTDTQYF. The CDR3, as DNA: TGTGCCAGCAGCTTGGGAGGGTTCAGCACAGATACGCAGTATTTT.

J is TRBJ2-1 and V is TRBV4-2; 14 bases are shared with TRBD2. With 4 bases clipped from V and 7 bases from J, the junction kept 15 bases outside the gene matches. This CDR3 is 19 amino acids long. The germline CDR1 and CDR2 sequences are LGHNA and YNFKEQ. CDR3: CASSRGTSGSLQRWNEQFF. CDR3 DNA: TGTGCCAGCAGCCGGGGGACTAGCGGGAGCTTGCAACGGTGGAATGAGCAGTTCTTC.

The chain is built from TRBV6-1 and TRBJ2-6; the match to TRBD1 covers 7 bases. CDR3 length: 17 amino acids. The germline gives CDR1 MNHNS, CDR2 SASEGT. V lost 3 bases, J lost 1 base, and 6 bases stayed unmatched. In nucleotides, the CDR3 is TGTGCCAGCAGTGATTGGACAGGCCTTTCTGGGGCCAACGTCCTGACTTTC. Amino acids: CASSDWTGLSGANVLTF.

This clone was detected once. The gene calls are TRBV27 and TRBJ2-7; D unclear. V shed 0 bases and J shed 7 bases, with 13 bases lying between them. This CDR3 contains 14 residues. The V gene's germline CDR1 is MNHEY and CDR2 SMNVEV (reference sequence). CDR3 protein: CASSLSGQFPEQYF. The CDR3 nucleotides are TGTGCCAGCAGTTTATCGGGCCAATTCCCGGAGCAGTACTTC.

This clone was seen a few times. The chain has TRBV5-1 and TRBJ2-1, with 9 positions matching TRBD2. Germline V gives CDR1 SGHRS, CDR2 YFSETQ. V lost 4 bases to trimming and J lost 8 bases; unmatched junction nucleotides: 13. This CDR3 is 16 amino acids long. The CDR3 is CASSPIAGVEMDEQFF. Here the CDR3 DNA reads TGCGCCAGCAGCCCCATAGCGGGAGTCGAGATGGATGAGCAGTTCTTC.

This chain connects TRBV28 to TRBJ1-2; D uncertain. Trimming left V 5 bases short and J 8 bases short, with 15 bases between. Germline V lookup: CDR1 MDHEN, CDR2 SYDVKM. The length of the CDR3 is 13 residues. In nucleotides, the CDR3 is TGTGCCAGCAGTCCCCGGCGGGCCTACGGCTACACCTTC. Encoded protein: CASSPRRAYGYTF.

This clone was seen only once. The V call is TRBV5-3, the J call TRBJ2-6; TRBD2 is a possible D gene (6 bases). TRBV5-3 is known as an ORF, though its function is uncertain. Between the trimmed V and J ends, which lost 0 bases and 0 bases, there was a span of 13 bases. The CDR3 has 18 amino acids. CDR3 in DNA: TGTGCCAGAAGCTTGGTAGGAGGGCCCCACTCTGGGGCCAACGTCCTGACTTTC. Its protein is CARSLVGGPHSGANVLTF.